The clone carrying this TCR beta chain turned up a few times. Antigen unknown. The sample belongs to a study of PD-1 blockade in classical Hodgkin lymphoma. Study-wide results and limits: Diversity similar to that of newly diagnosed patients was seen at baseline in complete responders. Prior therapy or disease activity may underlie the repertoire differences, whose causes remain undefined.

Each patient relapsed following autologous stem cell transplantation, and prior brentuximab vedotin exposure differed. Complete response, partial response or progressive disease was each patient's best response. Sequencing used immunoSEQ multiplex PCR; TCRdb keeps in-frame clones, though not all of them. Among about 15,000 clones listed, over 80% were seen once. The CDR3 extends over 16 amino acids. V was cut by 4 bases and J by 1 base, with 14 bases left in between. Per the germline V gene, CDR1 is SGHVS and CDR2 is FNYEAQ. This sample comprised peripheral blood mononuclear cells (PBMCs), obtained before the second cycle of nivolumab. This sequence originates from a human donor with classical Hodgkin lymphoma. This chain uses TRBV7-6 with TRBJ1-3, with a tentative D call TRBD1 (6 bases). The CDR3 coding sequence is TGTGCCAGCAGCTCGGCTACAGGGTTATCTGGAAACACCATATATTTT. Amino acid sequence: CASSSATGLSGNTIYF.